The rows below give T cell receptor beta chains drawn from one sample of a study of T cell responses to AZD1222 COVID-19 vaccine. Libraries were prepared by immunoSEQ multiplex PCR; TCRdb keeps only in-frame clonotypes and omits some of them. The table includes roughly 120,000 clones, more than 85% detected once. Sequenced material: peripheral blood, taken 28 days after the second AZD1222 dose. The receptors come from an adult who received the AZD1222 COVID-19 vaccine. Each CDR3 is given with its conserved first and last residue. The order of the fields is V gene, clone size, CDR3 protein. Not every row has a clone size; where given, it reads once, few, many or a size class.

v_gene: TRBV5-1
abundance: -
CDR3aa: CASSLDRPNTEAFF

v_gene: TRBV7-2
abundance: -
CDR3aa: CASSLSNGRGADTQYF

v_gene: TRBV5-1
abundance: -
CDR3aa: CASSSSTTGSGTQYF

v_gene: TRBV19
abundance: -
CDR3aa: CASSIEMTSVGEQFF

v_gene: TRBV4-1
abundance: few
CDR3aa: CASSLTEPNEQFF

v_gene: TRBV7-9
abundance: -
CDR3aa: CASSPSGANVLTF

v_gene: TRBV13
abundance: once
CDR3aa: CASSLGSSPLHF

v_gene: TRBV5-1
abundance: -
CDR3aa: CASSRTGEHNQPQHF

v_gene: TRBV27
abundance: -
CDR3aa: CASSLSQGDEKLFF

v_gene: TRBV12-3/TRBV12-4
abundance: -
CDR3aa: CAISGQMTDTQYF

v_gene: TRBV6-5
abundance: once
CDR3aa: CASSLDSNYGYTF

v_gene: TRBV7-2
abundance: -
CDR3aa: CASSSTPLIEKLFF

v_gene: TRBV10-2
abundance: -
CDR3aa: CASSSSGGSYEQYF

v_gene: TRBV5-4
abundance: -
CDR3aa: CASGMGQNSYEQYF

v_gene: TRBV27
abundance: few
CDR3aa: CASSQGQGYNSPLHF

v_gene: TRBV5-6
abundance: -
CDR3aa: CASSTPWADEQFF

v_gene: TRBV5-1
abundance: -
CDR3aa: CASRYQGGPDEQYF

v_gene: TRBV18
abundance: -
CDR3aa: CASSPVGQNQGEQYF

v_gene: TRBV7-2
abundance: -
CDR3aa: CASSPTASGGADTQYF

v_gene: TRBV6-2/TRBV6-3
abundance: -
CDR3aa: CASSSTGPTNEQFF

v_gene: TRBV9
abundance: -
CDR3aa: CASSTSGAGGNYGYTF

v_gene: TRBV21-1
abundance: -
CDR3aa: CASSKEGTTNEKLFF

v_gene: TRBV12-5
abundance: -
CDR3aa: CASGLPDRGARDGYTF

v_gene: TRBV6-2/TRBV6-3
abundance: -
CDR3aa: CASSRQANSPLHF

v_gene: TRBV5-6
abundance: -
CDR3aa: CASSRQGVATDTQYF

v_gene: TRBV7-6
abundance: -
CDR3aa: CASSLEGSNNSPLHF

v_gene: TRBV5-1
abundance: -
CDR3aa: CASSLDSEAFF

v_gene: TRBV7-6
abundance: -
CDR3aa: CASSLVSAGGGQETQYF

v_gene: TRBV19
abundance: -
CDR3aa: CASSIGDRNTEAFF

v_gene: TRBV6-5
abundance: -
CDR3aa: CASSFAGTHQETQYF

v_gene: TRBV19
abundance: -
CDR3aa: CASSIVGGQGAFDSPLHF

v_gene: TRBV18
abundance: -
CDR3aa: CASSPTRGRTEAFF

v_gene: TRBV29-1
abundance: -
CDR3aa: CSAGRGYPDTQYF

v_gene: TRBV3-1/TRBV3-2
abundance: -
CDR3aa: CASSQEGRKGEKLFF

v_gene: TRBV11-1
abundance: -
CDR3aa: CASSLGQGASGELFF

v_gene: TRBV28
abundance: -
CDR3aa: CASFPGQGYEQYF

v_gene: TRBV11-2
abundance: -
CDR3aa: CASSPAGTSGVAEQFF

v_gene: TRBV7-9
abundance: -
CDR3aa: CASSLEGIITGELFF

v_gene: TRBV6-5
abundance: -
CDR3aa: CASSYRQGSSYEQYF

v_gene: TRBV19
abundance: -
CDR3aa: CASSPQGADGYTF

v_gene: TRBV27
abundance: -
CDR3aa: CASSAQEINTEAFF

v_gene: TRBV12-5
abundance: -
CDR3aa: CASGGQGYEQYF